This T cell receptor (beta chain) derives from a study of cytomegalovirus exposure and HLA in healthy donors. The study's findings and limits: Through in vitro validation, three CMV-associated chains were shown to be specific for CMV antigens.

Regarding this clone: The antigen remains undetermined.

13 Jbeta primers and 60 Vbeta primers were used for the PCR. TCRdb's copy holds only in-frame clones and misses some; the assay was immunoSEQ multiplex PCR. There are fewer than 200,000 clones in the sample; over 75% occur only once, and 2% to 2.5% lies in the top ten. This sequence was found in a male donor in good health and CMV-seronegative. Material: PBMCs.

The CDR3 here is CASSKNRLAGDTGELFF. CDR3 nucleotide sequence: TGTGCCAGCAGCAAAAACCGACTAGCGGGGGACACCGGGGAGCTGTTTTTT. The chain employs TRBV7-8 and TRBJ2-2; the match to TRBD2 covers 12 bases. This CDR3 region has 17 residues. Germline V gives CDR1 SGHVS, CDR2 FQNEAQ. With 5 bases clipped from V and 3 bases from J, the junction kept 7 bases outside the gene matches.